This T cell receptor beta chain came from a study of T cell changes during pregnancy in multiple sclerosis (dated by TCRdb to the late 2010s). Some background on the complete study: The study examined how the T cell repertoire changed over the course of pregnancy in women with multiple sclerosis.

Comment on this clone: It has no known antigen specificity. No base qualities exist here, and no much larger clone lies one base off it.

The protocol used for the library was the immunoSEQ multiplex PCR assay. TCRdb carries this immuneACCESS record with in-frame sequences only. Its versions omit some clonotypes, under half of them owing to an unresolved V gene in the studies checked, with the rest unexplained. For this sample there are approximately 99,000 clones; about nine tenths appear just once. Around 0.78% of the sample comes from the top ten. The germline ends are 14 bases apart after V is trimmed by 8 bases and J by 0 bases. CDR1 MDHEN and CDR2 SYDVKM are derived from the germline V gene. The CDR3, cysteine through phenylalanine, is 15 amino acids long. Just the 45-base CDR3 DNA is kept, in frame starting at base 1.

This sequence originates from a female donor in good health, enrolled as a control in a pregnancy study. Rearrangement joined TRBV28 to TRBJ1-3, with the identity of the D gene unclear. Sample: peripheral blood, taken in the second trimester of pregnancy. In nucleotides, the sequence is TGTGCCAGCGGCGGAGGGTCCCACTCTGGAAACACCATATATTTT. This is translated as CASGGGSHSGNTIYF.